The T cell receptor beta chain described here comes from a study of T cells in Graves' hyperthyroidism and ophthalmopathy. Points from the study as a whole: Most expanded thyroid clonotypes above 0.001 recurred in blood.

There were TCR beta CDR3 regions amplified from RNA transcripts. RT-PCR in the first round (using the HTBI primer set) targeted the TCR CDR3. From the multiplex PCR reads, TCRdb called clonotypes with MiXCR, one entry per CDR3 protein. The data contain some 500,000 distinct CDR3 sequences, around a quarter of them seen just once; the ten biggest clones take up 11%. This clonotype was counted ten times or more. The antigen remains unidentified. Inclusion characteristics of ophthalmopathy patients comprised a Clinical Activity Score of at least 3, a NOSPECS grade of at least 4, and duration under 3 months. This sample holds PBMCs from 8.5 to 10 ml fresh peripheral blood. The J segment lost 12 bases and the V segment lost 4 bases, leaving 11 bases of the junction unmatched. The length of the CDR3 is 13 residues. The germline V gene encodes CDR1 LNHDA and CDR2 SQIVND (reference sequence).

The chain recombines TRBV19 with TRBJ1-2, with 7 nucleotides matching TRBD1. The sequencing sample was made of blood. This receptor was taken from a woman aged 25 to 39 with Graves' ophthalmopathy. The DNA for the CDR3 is TGTGCCAGTAGTAGAGGGACAGAACATTTCGACACCTTC. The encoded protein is CASSRGTEHFDTF.